Listed here are 26 T cell receptor beta chains from one sample, sequenced in a study of blood T cell repertoires in COVID-19. Only in-frame clones appear in the TCRdb table, and some are missing; sequencing was by immunoSEQ multiplex PCR. The sample has approximately 330,000 clones, roughly 86% seen once. The sample was peripheral blood. The receptor set was obtained from a man aged 25 to 40 with COVID-19, enrolled during active disease.

This chain connects TRBV2 to TRBJ2-7; 7 positions agree with TRBD2. The CDR3 spans 16 residues. CDR1 is SNHLY, CDR2 FYNNEI, per germline. With 6 bases clipped from V and 0 bases from J, the junction kept 11 bases outside the gene matches. The CDR3: CASSGGLAASSYEQYF. DNA of the CDR3: TGTGCCAGCAGCGGTGGGCTAGCGGCGAGCTCCTACGAGCAGTACTTC. Full variable domain (rest looked up from reference TRBV2 and TRBJ2-7): EPEVTQTPSHQVTQMGQEVILRCVPISNHLYFYWYRQILGQKVEFLVSFYNNEISEKSEIFDDQFSVERPDGSNFTLKIRSTKLEDSAMYFCASSGGLAASSYEQYFGPGTRLTVT.

The genes are TRBV21-1 and TRBJ1-6. TRBV21-1 is described as a pseudogene. CDR3 size: 15 residues. The CDR3 coding sequence is TGTGCCAGCAGCAAATGGGCCGGGGGTGAGACACCCCTCCACTTT. Its translation is CASSKWAGGETPLHF.

This chain connects TRBV12-3 or TRBV12-4 to TRBJ2-2, with no clear D. V gave up 5 bases and J gave up 5 bases, with 9 bases separating them. The CDR3 spans 13 residues. DNA for the CDR3: TGTGCCAGCAGTCCAATACAGACCGGGGAGCTGTTTTTT. Amino acids: CASSPIQTGELFF.

CDR3 loop: CASSQDRGRDEQFF. For the CDR3, the DNA is TGCGCCAGCAGCCAAGATAGGGGGAGGGATGAGCAGTTCTTC. The rearrangement links TRBV4-1 to TRBJ2-1, with D possibly matching TRBD2 (7 bases). V was clipped by 0 bases and J by 8 bases, with 11 bases between them. CDR3 length: 14 residues. CDR1 is MGHRA and CDR2 is YSYEKL in the germline V gene.

The V and J genes are TRBV3-1 (or the pseudogene TRBV3-2) and TRBJ2-5; 9 bases line up with TRBD2. Trimming at V came to 5 bases and at J to 5 bases, leaving 15 bases not matched to a gene. The CDR3 length is 17 residues. Per the germline V gene, CDR1 is LGHDT and CDR2 is YNNKEL (reference sequence). The CDR3: CASSTEVREGCEETQYF. The CDR3 DNA reads TGTGCCAGCAGCACTGAAGTGCGGGAGGGCTGCGAGGAGACCCAGTACTTC.

The chain links TRBV10-3 to TRBJ1-1, with D unclear. Germline CDR1 and CDR2: ENHRY and SYGVKD. V dropped 5 bases and J dropped 2 bases, with 12 bases sitting between them. This CDR3 is 14 amino acids long. The CDR3 DNA sequence: TGTGCCATCAGTAGAGAGAGCCCAAACACTGAAGCTTTCTTT. Translating it yields CAISRESPNTEAFF.

The J gene is TRBJ1-1, the V gene TRBV10-3; 8 nucleotides line up with TRBD1. Trimming removed 0 bases from V and 5 bases from J; junction bases left unmatched: 8. The CDR3 length is 16 residues. The V gene's germline CDR1 is ENHRY and CDR2 SYGVKD. CDR3 residues: CAISESLGQGSTEAFF. Here the CDR3 DNA reads TGTGCCATCAGTGAGTCGCTAGGACAGGGTTCGACTGAAGCTTTCTTT.

The V call is TRBV29-1, the J call TRBJ1-1; a weak D match, TRBD1 (6 bases). The length of the CDR3 is 13 residues. V lost 8 bases and J lost 1, with 14 bases in between. Germline CDR1 SQVTM, CDR2 ANQGSEA. The DNA of the CDR3 is TGCAGCTTTAAACAGGGTAGGAACACTGAAGCTTTCTTT. It codes for CSFKQGRNTEAFF. The full variable domain, completed using reference TRBV29-1 and TRBJ1-1, is SAVISQKPSRDICQRGTSLTIQCQVDSQVTMMFWYRQQPGQSLTLIATANQGSEATYESGFVIDKFPISRPNLTFSTLTVSNMSPEDSSIYLCSFKQGRNTEAFFGQGTRLTVV.

V gene TRBV5-1 combines with J gene TRBJ2-7, with 13 bases identical to TRBD2. The V gene end was trimmed by 4 bases and the J gene end by 5 bases; junction bases not matched to a gene: 12. CDR1 and CDR2 from the germline V gene are SGHRS and YFSETQ. The CDR3 sequence is 17 residues long. CDR3 loop: CASSLGPTGLAGDEQYF. In DNA form, the CDR3 reads TGCGCCAGCAGCCTTGGACCCACTGGACTAGCGGGAGACGAGCAGTACTTC. Full variable domain (missing parts from reference TRBV5-1 and TRBJ2-7): KAGVTQTPRYLIKTRGQQVTLSCSPISGHRSVSWYQQTPGQGLQFLFEYFSETQRNKGNFPGRFSGRQFSNSRSEMNVSTLELGDSALYLCASSLGPTGLAGDEQYFGPGTRLTVT.

The V gene is TRBV5-4, the J gene TRBJ1-6; D gene unclear. This CDR3 region has 16 residues. Trimming pared 2 bases from V and 0 bases from J, leaving 9 bases between. From germline, CDR1 is SGHNT and CDR2 YYREEE (reference sequence). CDR3 in amino acids: CASSFPGSSYNSPLHF. CDR3 nucleotide sequence: TGTGCCAGCAGCTTTCCCGGGAGCTCCTATAATTCACCCCTCCACTTT.

The genes are TRBV9 and TRBJ2-3; 8 bases are shared with TRBD2. Trimming removed 3 bases from V and 4 bases from J; junction bases left unmatched: 4. There are 14 residues in the CDR3. CDR1 SGDLS and CDR2 YYNGEE come from the germline V gene. As DNA, the CDR3 is TGTGCCAGCAGCGGGGGACTAGGTGCAGATACGCAGTATTTT. Its protein is CASSGGLGADTQYF.

This chain links TRBV7-2 with TRBJ2-1; D possibly corresponds to TRBD2 (6 bases). CDR1 and CDR2 (germline): SGHTA, FQGNSA. The CDR3 length is 15 residues. Between the trimmed V and J ends, which lost 2 bases and 0 bases, there was a span of 8 bases. The DNA of the CDR3 is TGTGCCAGCAGCTTACGGGGGATCTCCTACAATGAGCAGTTCTTC. It specifies CASSLRGISYNEQFF.

The gene calls are TRBV15 and TRBJ2-5; D not resolved. V lost 0 bases and J 5 bases, leaving 7 bases between the germline ends. There are 13 residues in the CDR3. The germline V gene has CDR1 LNHNV and CDR2 YYDKDF (reference sequence). CDR3 sequence: CATSREATETQYF. The CDR3 DNA reads as TGTGCCACCAGCAGAGAAGCCACCGAGACCCAGTACTTC.

The rearrangement links TRBV4-2 to TRBJ1-5; 7 nucleotides align to TRBD1. Germline CDR1 and CDR2: LGHNA and YNFKEQ. This CDR3 is built from 15 residues. V lost 0 bases to trimming and J lost 7 bases; unmatched junction nucleotides: 6. DNA of the CDR3: TGTGCCAGCAGCCAAGATCCACAGGGGCCCCAGCCCCAGCATTTT. Translation gives CASSQDPQGPQPQHF.

The rearrangement joins TRBV28 to TRBJ2-5, with 11 bases fitting TRBD1. Germline CDR1 MDHEN, CDR2 SYDVKM. V gave up 6 bases and J gave up 7 bases; unmatched junction bases: 13. The length of the CDR3 is 16 residues. The CDR3 sequence: CASRVTRTGGAGTQYF. DNA for the CDR3: TGTGCCAGCAGGGTTACGAGGACAGGGGGCGCGGGGACCCAGTACTTC.

The CDR3 region has the DNA TGTGCCAGCGGAAAAGGGAGCCGGGACAGCGGAGAGCAGTACTTC. Protein sequence: CASGKGSRDSGEQYF. The V gene is TRBV6-5, the J gene TRBJ2-7; 7 bases align to TRBD1. The CDR3 consists of 15 residues. V shed 8 bases, J shed 7 bases, and the junction held 17 bases outside the gene matches. Per the germline V gene, CDR1 is MNHEY and CDR2 is SVGAGI.

The rearrangement uses TRBV11-2 and TRBJ2-7; D is ambiguous. Germline lookup yields CDR1 SGHAT and CDR2 FQNNGV. This CDR3 has 13 residues. The germline V and J ends were trimmed by 3 bases and 9 bases, with 15 bases remaining between them. The CDR3 is CASSLVMQLGQYF. In nucleotides, the CDR3 is TGTGCCAGCAGCTTGGTAATGCAGCTAGGGCAGTACTTC.

This clone was counted once. The genes are TRBV3-1 (or the pseudogene TRBV3-2) and TRBJ2-1, with D possibly TRBD2 on 5 matching bases. The germline gives CDR1 LGHDT, CDR2 YNNKEL (reference sequence). This CDR3 spans 12 amino acids. Trimming removed 4 bases from V and 12 bases from J, with 13 bases in between. CDR3 sequence (DNA): TGTGCCAGCAGCCCGGCGGGCCAATGGCAGTTCTTC. It is translated as CASSPAGQWQFF.

The chain's CDR3 is CASSLRETDTQYF. Written as DNA, the CDR3 is TGTGCCAGCAGCCTCAGGGAAACAGATACGCAGTATTTT. The chain has TRBV27 and TRBJ2-3; tentatively, D is TRBD1 (5 bases). V was shortened by 6 bases and J by 3 bases, with 10 bases between the two germline ends. CDR1 is MNHEY and CDR2 is SMNVEV in the germline V gene (reference sequence). There are 13 residues in the CDR3.

V is TRBV4-3 and J is TRBJ2-5, with TRBD2 as a possible D gene (6 bases). V lost 2 bases to trimming and J lost 5 bases, with 15 bases between them. The CDR3 totals 15 residues. Germline loops: CDR1 LGHNA, CDR2 YSLEER. The DNA for the CDR3 is TGCGCCAGCAGCCAATTGTGGGACTCCCCGGAGACCCAGTACTTC. It codes for CASSQLWDSPETQYF.

The J gene is TRBJ2-7, the V gene TRBV4-3; 7 bases are a match to TRBD2. Germline V gene data show CDR1 as LGHNA and CDR2 as YSLEER. The CDR3 sequence is 15 residues long. V trimming: 3 bases; J trimming: 3 bases; junction bases outside the gene matches: 8. The CDR3: CASSQFGGSNYEQYF. CDR3 sequence (DNA): TGCGCCAGCAGCCAGTTCGGGGGGAGTAACTACGAGCAGTACTTC.

The chain has TRBV5-5 and TRBJ2-1; 7 positions agree with TRBD1. This CDR3 has 16 amino acids. Looked up from germline, CDR1 is SGHKS and CDR2 is YYEKEE (reference sequence). V lost 4 bases, J lost 3 bases, and 10 bases stayed unmatched. CDR3 nucleotide sequence: TGTGCCAGCAGCCAAGGTGGGACAGTGGTCTACAATGAGCAGTTCTTC. Its protein is CASSQGGTVVYNEQFF.

This clone was observed a handful of times. The chain employs TRBV6-2 or TRBV6-3 and TRBJ1-5, with a tentative D call TRBD1 (5 bases). Looked up from germline, CDR1 is MNHEY and CDR2 is SVGEGT. The V end was cut by 5 bases, the J end by 2 bases, with 10 bases between. This CDR3 has 14 residues. The DNA for the CDR3 is TGTGCCAGCAGTGGGGCCAGAGGCAATCAGCCCCAGCATTTT. Residues: CASSGARGNQPQHF.

This clone has just one count. This rearrangement joins TRBV7-9 to TRBJ1-4; D gene ambiguous. Looked up from germline, CDR1 is SEHNR and CDR2 is FQNEAQ (reference sequence). The V end was cut by 2 bases, the J end by 5 bases, with 12 bases between. This CDR3 region has 15 residues. The DNA for the CDR3 is TGTGCCAGCAGCTTACCAGGCCGGGAGAATGAAAAACTGTTTTTT. This sequence encodes CASSLPGRENEKLFF.

The genes are TRBV18 and TRBJ1-4; 8 bases line up with TRBD1. The CDR3 is 15 amino acids. Germline CDR1 reads KGHSH; CDR2 reads LQKENI. J lost 4 bases, V lost 5 bases, and 6 bases had no gene match. CDR3 residues: CASSSGTGRNEKLFF. The CDR3 DNA reads as TGTGCCAGCTCATCGGGGACAGGTCGTAATGAAAAACTGTTTTTT.

This clone was counted only a few times. The chain joins TRBV11-2 to TRBJ1-6; 8 bases match TRBD1. Germline trimming cut 2 bases from V and 7 bases from J; bases unmatched to any gene: 4. The V gene's germline CDR1 is SGHAT and CDR2 FQNNGV. The CDR3 sequence is 15 residues long. CDR3 in amino acids: CASSLQGQGNSPLHF. CDR3 nucleotides: TGTGCCAGCAGCTTACAAGGACAGGGCAATTCACCCCTCCACTTT.